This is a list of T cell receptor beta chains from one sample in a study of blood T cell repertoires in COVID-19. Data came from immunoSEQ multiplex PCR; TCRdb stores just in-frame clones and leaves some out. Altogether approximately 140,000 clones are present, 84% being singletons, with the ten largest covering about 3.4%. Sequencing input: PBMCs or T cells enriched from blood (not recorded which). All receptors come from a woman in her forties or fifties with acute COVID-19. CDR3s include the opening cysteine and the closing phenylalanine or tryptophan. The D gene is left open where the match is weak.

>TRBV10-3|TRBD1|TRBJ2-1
TGTGCCATCAGCGGGGGGGACAGGGGCCACAATGAGCAGTTCTTC
CAISGGDRGHNEQFF
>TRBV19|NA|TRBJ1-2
TGTGCCAGTAATGATAGGACGGACAGTTCCTACACCTTC
CASNDRTDSSYTF
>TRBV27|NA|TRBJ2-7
TGTGCCAGCAGAGTAGGGCAGGGGGGCTACGAGCAGTACTTC
CASRVGQGGYEQYF
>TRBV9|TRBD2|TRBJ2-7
TGTGCCAGCAGCGTTACTAGCGGGAGACTCTACGAGCAGTACTTC
CASSVTSGRLYEQYF
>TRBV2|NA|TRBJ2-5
TGTGCCAGCACATCACAGGGCCGGGAGACCCAGTACTTC
CASTSQGRETQYF
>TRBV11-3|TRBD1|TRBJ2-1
TGTGCCAGCAGAGGACAGGGTATCAATGAGCAGTTCTTC
CASRGQGINEQFF
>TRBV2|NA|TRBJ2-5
TGTGCCAGCAGTCTTGACAGGTTCTCAGAGACCCAGTACTTC
CASSLDRFSETQYF
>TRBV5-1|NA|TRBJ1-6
TGCGCCAGCAGCTTGGGCGCCCTACGGAGGGTGGGTAATTCACCCCTCCACTTT
CASSLGALRRVGNSPLHF
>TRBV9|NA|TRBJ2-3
TGTGCCAGCAGCGTAGAGTTATGGCAGCGAACAATAGATACGCAGTATTTT
CASSVELWQRTIDTQYF
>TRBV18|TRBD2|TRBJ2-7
TGTGCCAGCTCACCGGGACTACAACACGAGCAGTACTTC
CASSPGLQHEQYF